This TCR beta chain was sequenced in a study of shared clonotypes between healthy human individuals. Study summary: A couple of women and three men aged 18 to 49 served as donors.

How the authors handled the data: Without quality scores, immunoSEQ junctional reads could not be filtered like full-length reads. Clones were read by immunoSEQ multiplex PCR, and TCRdb kept only the in-frame ones, dropping some. V and J calls and clone size are copied from that table; D and trimming were computed from the DNA. The sample has approximately 840,000 clones; about 97% are singletons. Naive CD8 isolation took CD45RO-negative cells positively selected for CCR7 and excluded terminally differentiated effector memory CD45RA+ cells. All donors qualified as healthy HIV-negative adults and had experienced no recent acute infections or vaccinations. The study's findings and limits: Depth was large, yet rarefaction showed that sorted-subset sequencing was incomplete.

Germline assignment: CDR1 MNHEY and CDR2 SMNVEV (reference sequence). The CDR3 is made up of 15 amino acids. The J segment lost 9 bases and the V segment lost 8 bases, leaving 14 bases of the junction unmatched. As regards this clone: Its antigen is unidentified.

This clonotype was obtained from a man younger than 45 in good health. This chain links TRBV27 with TRBJ2-1, with 9 positions matching TRBD2. Sequenced: naive CD8+ T cells sorted from blood. The CDR3: CASPGPGREGREQFF. Here the CDR3 DNA reads TGTGCCAGCCCCGGGCCCGGGCGGGAGGGCCGTGAGCAGTTCTTC.